The 23 T cell receptor beta chains in this list originate from one sample, sequenced in a study of graft-versus-host responses after intestinal transplantation. TCRdb keeps only in-frame clones here, not all; method: immunoSEQ multiplex PCR. The repertoire holds some 13,000 clones, with roughly four fifths as singletons. The sample in question was PBMCs, obtained after intestinal transplantation. All receptors come from a human patient who received an intestinal transplant, so some T cells may come from the graft donor.

This clone has only one observation. V is TRBV6-4 and J is TRBJ2-1; TRBD2 aligns across 8 bases. This CDR3 has 17 amino acids. The V segment lost 6 bases and the J segment 3 bases; nucleotides outside the gene matches: 13. Germline V CDR1 and CDR2: MRHNA, SNTAGT. CDR3 residues: CASRLGLAGGVYNEQFF. As DNA, the CDR3 is TGTGCCAGCAGGCTAGGACTAGCCGGGGGCGTCTACAATGAGCAGTTCTTC.

V and J are TRBV10-3 and TRBJ2-1; 7 bases fit TRBD2. Germline V CDR1 and CDR2: ENHRY, SYGVKD. The V gene end was trimmed by 6 bases and the J gene end by 9 bases; junction bases not matched to a gene: 11. This CDR3 has 14 amino acids. The CDR3 DNA is TGTGCCATCAGGCCCGGGGCGGGAGCGGGTGAGCAGTTCTTC. This translates into CAIRPGAGAGEQFF.

The rearrangement uses TRBV2 and TRBJ2-1, with 13 bases fitting TRBD2. V gave up 5 bases and J gave up 8 bases; unmatched junction bases: 6. Germline CDR1 SNHLY, CDR2 FYNNEI. The CDR3 has 15 residues. The CDR3 loop reads CASSWTSGSFDEQFF. CDR3 in DNA: TGTGCCAGCAGTTGGACTAGCGGGAGCTTCGATGAGCAGTTCTTC. The full variable domain, completed using reference TRBV2 and TRBJ2-1, is EPEVTQTPSHQVTQMGQEVILRCVPISNHLYFYWYRQILGQKVEFLVSFYNNEISEKSEIFDDQFSVERPDGSNFTLKIRSTKLEDSAMYFCASSWTSGSFDEQFFGPGTRLTVL.

This chain links TRBV6-5 with TRBJ2-5; D is uncertain. The J call is uncertain, as TRBJ2-7 better fits the DNA end. There are 16 residues in the CDR3. Germline CDR1 and CDR2: MNHEY and SVGAGI. Here the CDR3 reads CASSYSIGLSSYEQYF. Here the CDR3 DNA reads TGTGCCAGCAGTTACTCGATAGGTCTGAGCTCCTACGAGCAGTACTTC.

This clone was found once. The chain couples TRBV7-8 to TRBJ1-2; D gene uncertain. The CDR3 consists of 13 residues. From germline, CDR1 is SGHVS and CDR2 FQNEAQ. V lost 5 bases and J 0 bases, leaving 7 bases between the germline ends. CDR3 DNA: TGTGCCAGCAGCCTTAGTTCTAACTATGGCTACACCTTC. Residues: CASSLSSNYGYTF.

The chain's CDR3 is CASSLGGLAGTDTQYF. CDR3 bases: TGTGCCAGCAGCTTAGGGGGACTAGCGGGCACAGATACGCAGTATTTT. The chain links TRBV7-6 to TRBJ2-3; 11 nucleotides line up with TRBD2. The germline CDR1 and CDR2 sequences are SGHVS and FNYEAQ. V gave up 1 base and J gave up 1 base; unmatched junction bases: 1. The CDR3 length is 16 residues.

The V gene is TRBV4-1, the J gene TRBJ2-7; TRBD2 agrees at 10 bases. J lost 5 bases, V lost 0 bases, and 4 bases had no gene match. The V gene's germline CDR1 is MGHRA and CDR2 YSYEKL. The CDR3 consists of 15 residues. CDR3 sequence reads: CASSQELAGGNEQYF. In DNA form, the CDR3 reads TGCGCCAGCAGCCAAGAGTTAGCGGGAGGTAACGAGCAGTACTTC.

This rearrangement joins TRBV5-1 to TRBJ2-7; D call uncertain. Per the germline V gene, CDR1 is SGHRS and CDR2 is YFSETQ. V was cut by 4 bases and J by 0 bases, with 2 bases left in between. This CDR3 has 11 residues. CDR3 DNA sequence: TGCGCCAGCAGCGGCTCCTACGAGCAGTACTTC. It codes for CASSGSYEQYF.

The rearrangement uses TRBV11-1 and TRBJ2-5, with a tentative D call TRBD1 (6 bases). This CDR3 has 13 amino acids. Germline V gene data show CDR1 as SGHAT and CDR2 as FQDESV (reference sequence). V gave up 1 base and J gave up 11 bases, with 14 bases separating them. The CDR3: CASSLDRARGQYF. The CDR3 region has the DNA TGTGCCAGCAGCTTAGACAGGGCCCGCGGGCAGTACTTC. The full variable domain, completed using reference TRBV11-1 and TRBJ2-5, is EAEVAQSPRYKITEKSQAVAFWCDPISGHATLYWYRQILGQGPELLVQFQDESVVDDSQLPKDRFSAERLKGVDSTLKIQPAELGDSAMYLCASSLDRARGQYFGPGTRLLVL.

The CDR3 coding sequence is TGCGCCAGCAGCTCATCACTAGCGGGAGGTAGCACAGATACGCAGTATTTT. Its protein is CASSSSLAGGSTDTQYF. The chain couples TRBV5-1 to TRBJ2-3; 12 nucleotides line up with TRBD2. Germline CDR1 SGHRS, CDR2 YFSETQ. V shed 3 bases, J shed 0 bases, and the junction held 5 bases outside the gene matches. CDR3 length equals 17 residues.

This chain links TRBV6-5 with TRBJ1-5; 7 bases agree with TRBD1. CDR1 is MNHEY, CDR2 SVGAGI, per germline. V was clipped by 4 bases and J by 4 bases; unmatched bases: 7. The CDR3 is 15 residues long. CDR3 sequence reads: CASSSSGTDNQPQHF. As DNA, the CDR3 is TGTGCCAGCAGTTCTTCCGGGACAGATAATCAGCCCCAGCATTTT.

Concerning this clone itself: Other DNA sequences from this sample encode an identical CDR3 as well. The chain employs TRBV27 and TRBJ2-7; D might be TRBD1 (5 bases). In germline, CDR1 is MNHEY, CDR2 SMNVEV (reference sequence). Trimming left V 2 bases short and J 6 bases short, with 8 bases between. The CDR3 contains 12 residues. Here the CDR3 reads CASSLPGREQYF. CDR3 sequence (DNA): TGTGCCAGCAGTTTACCAGGGCGCGAGCAGTACTTC.

This clone was observed a handful of times. This rearrangement joins TRBV5-1 to TRBJ1-1; weak D call: TRBD1 (5 bases). This CDR3 is built from 13 residues. V lost 2 bases to trimming and J lost 10 bases, with 15 bases between them. The V gene's germline CDR1 is SGHRS and CDR2 YFSETQ. The CDR3 here is CASSLQAGGAAFF. The CDR3 DNA follows: TGCGCCAGCAGCTTACAAGCTGGGGGTGCAGCTTTCTTT.

The chain employs TRBV7-3 and TRBJ1-1, with 8 bases aligning to TRBD1. The CDR3 loop spans 13 amino acids. From germline, CDR1 is SGHTA and CDR2 FQGTGA. After removal of 5 bases from V and 11 bases from J, the junction contained 10 bases not matched to a gene. CDR3: CASSAPGQVGAFF. CDR3 in DNA: TGTGCCAGCAGCGCTCCGGGACAGGTAGGGGCTTTCTTT.

V gene TRBV28 combines with J gene TRBJ1-2; tentatively, D is TRBD1 (5 bases). CDR3 size: 14 residues. V lost 5 bases and J 2 bases, leaving 12 bases between the germline ends. The germline gives CDR1 MDHEN, CDR2 SYDVKM. The CDR3 nucleotides are TGTGCCAGCAGTCCTCGACAGAGAAACTATGGCTACACCTTC. Translating it yields CASSPRQRNYGYTF.

This clone was found once. The chain is built from TRBV11-2 and TRBJ2-3; 9 bases match TRBD1. The ends lost 5 bases at V and 4 bases at J; junction bases unmatched: 7. The CDR3 covers 15 residues. Germline V lookup: CDR1 SGHAT, CDR2 FQNNGV. CDR3 nucleotides: TGTGCCAGCAGCCTTGGACAGGGGAGGGCAGATACGCAGTATTTT. Its protein is CASSLGQGRADTQYF.

The V call is TRBV7-9, the J call TRBJ2-3, with a possible D match to TRBD2 (5 bases). Germline V CDR1 and CDR2: SEHNR, FQNEAQ (reference sequence). CDR3 length equals 14 residues. V lost 2 bases and J 3 bases, leaving 9 bases between the germline ends. In nucleotides, the CDR3 is TGTGCCAGCAGCTTAATGGCGGGTACAGATACGCAGTATTTT. Its protein is CASSLMAGTDTQYF.

The V gene is TRBV15, the J gene TRBJ2-5; possibly TRBD1 for D (5 bases). TRBJ2-7 explains the end of the DNA better; the J call may be wrong. CDR1 is LNHNV, CDR2 YYDKDF, per germline (reference sequence). The CDR3 spans 13 residues. The CDR3 DNA reads as TGTGCCACCAGCAAAGGGGAAGGGTACGAGCAGTACTTC. It translates to CATSKGEGYEQYF.

This clone has just one count. The chain carries TRBV11-3 and TRBJ2-1; perhaps TRBD2 as D (6 bases). CDR1 is SGHNT and CDR2 is YENEEA in the germline V gene. The CDR3 loop spans 16 amino acids. Trimming cost V 0 bases and J 2 bases, with 11 bases left between them. The CDR3 region has the DNA TGTGCCAGCAGCTTAGACGGGGGTGGAACCTACAATGAGCAGTTCTTC. As protein: CASSLDGGGTYNEQFF.

The chain uses TRBV4-1 and TRBJ2-7; TRBD1 might be the D (6 bases). CDR1 is MGHRA and CDR2 is YSYEKL in the germline V gene. Trimming removed 4 bases from V and 1 base from J, with 8 bases in between. The CDR3 contains 13 residues. CDR3 sequence: CASSPDSSYEQYF. Written as DNA, the CDR3 is TGCGCCAGCAGCCCGGACAGTTCCTACGAGCAGTACTTC.

The gene calls are TRBV7-3 and TRBJ2-7, with 7 nucleotides matching TRBD2. V was clipped by 5 bases and J by 4 bases; unmatched bases: 2. Germline CDR1 and CDR2: SGHTA and FQGTGA. CDR3 length equals 12 residues. The CDR3 loop is CASSRSGYEQYF. CDR3 nucleotide sequence: TGTGCCAGCAGCCGTAGCGGGTACGAGCAGTACTTC.

The rearrangement links TRBV11-1 to TRBJ2-7; TRBD2 might be the D (5 bases). CDR3 length: 11 residues. Germline V gene data show CDR1 as SGHAT and CDR2 as FQDESV (reference sequence). The germline V and J ends were trimmed by 4 bases and 4 bases, with 5 bases remaining between them. Here the CDR3 reads CASSSGYEQYF. The CDR3, as DNA: TGTGCCAGCAGCTCGGGGTACGAGCAGTACTTC.

The chain recombines TRBV19 with TRBJ2-1; 7 nucleotides match TRBD1. CDR3 length equals 13 residues. CDR1 and CDR2 (germline): LNHDA, SQIVND (reference sequence). J lost 10 bases, V lost 3 bases, and 6 bases had no gene match. The CDR3: CASSMHKQGEQFF. DNA of the CDR3: TGTGCCAGTAGTATGCATAAACAGGGGGAGCAGTTCTTC.